Listed below are T cell receptor beta chains from one sample, sequenced in a study of T cells in Graves' hyperthyroidism and ophthalmopathy. TCRdb reprocessed the multiplex PCR reads via MiXCR and lists one record per CDR3 protein. This sample yields hundreds of thousands of distinct CDR3 sequences, of which 16% are seen a single time; roughly 3.4% belongs to the top ten. Sample: blood. The receptors derive from a woman aged 40 to 55 with Graves' ophthalmopathy. Each CDR3 is given with its conserved first and last residue. Fields, in order: clone size, J gene, V gene, D gene, CDR3 DNA, CDR3 protein. D genes are given only for firm matches. Clone size appears in some rows only: once, few, many, or a class for an expanded clone.

size: few
J: TRBJ2-3
V: TRBV19
D: .
DNA: TGTGCCAGTAGTCCCGGACAGAGAGCCTATACGCAGTATTTT
CDR3: CASSPGQRAYTQYF

size: few
J: TRBJ2-3
V: TRBV29-1
D: .
DNA: TGCAGCGTTGGGGGAACTAGCACAGATACGCAGTATTTT
CDR3: CSVGGTSTDTQYF

size: many
J: TRBJ2-3
V: TRBV6-1
D: TRBD1
DNA: TGTGCCAGCCCAAGACAGGGAAGGACAGATACGCAGTATTTT
CDR3: CASPRQGRTDTQYF

size: .
J: TRBJ2-5
V: TRBV5-4
D: .
DNA: TGTGCCAGCAGCTTAGGACAGAGTCAAGAGACCCAGTACTTC
CDR3: CASSLGQSQETQYF

size: .
J: TRBJ2-3
V: TRBV3-1
D: TRBD2
DNA: TGTGCCAGCAGCCAAGCGGGGTTAGCGGGAGGACGCACAGATACGCAGTATTTT
CDR3: CASSQAGLAGGRTDTQYF

size: few
J: TRBJ2-1
V: TRBV7-2
D: TRBD2
DNA: TGTGCCAGCAGACCAGGAGGCGGGAGCTCCTACAATGAGCAGTTCTTC
CDR3: CASRPGGGSSYNEQFF

size: .
J: TRBJ1-1
V: TRBV6-1
D: .
DNA: TGTGCCAGCAGACCTGAGAGGCGTCCGAACACTGAAGCTTTCTTT
CDR3: CASRPERRPNTEAFF

size: many
J: TRBJ2-7
V: TRBV30
D: .
DNA: TGTGCCTGGAGAGTATCCTACGAGCAGTACTTC
CDR3: CAWRVSYEQYF

size: few
J: TRBJ2-4
V: TRBV5-1
D: .
DNA: TGCGCCAGCAGCTTGGCCCCACTAGTCGGGGGAAACATTCAGTACTTC
CDR3: CASSLAPLVGGNIQYF

size: many
J: TRBJ1-1
V: TRBV30
D: .
DNA: TGTGCCTGGAGTGTGACAGGTCTCATGAACACTGAAGCTTTCTTT
CDR3: CAWSVTGLMNTEAFF

size: many
J: TRBJ2-1
V: TRBV28
D: .
DNA: TGTGCCAGCAGTTTAAGGGCAGTGTTGTACAATGAGCAGTTCTTC
CDR3: CASSLRAVLYNEQFF

size: few
J: TRBJ2-1
V: TRBV14
D: TRBD2
DNA: TGTGCCAGCAGCCAATTAGCGGGAGGGGCCAATGAGCAGTTCTTC
CDR3: CASSQLAGGANEQFF

size: .
J: TRBJ1-1
V: TRBV7-2
D: .
DNA: TGTGCCAGCAGCCCGGCCAGGGGTACGGGAAACACTGAAGCTTTCTTT
CDR3: CASSPARGTGNTEAFF

size: .
J: TRBJ2-7
V: TRBV10-3
D: .
DNA: TGTGCCATCAGTCGAGAACCCGGACAGCCAAATCTTAACGGCGAGCAGTACTTC
CDR3: CAISREPGQPNLNGEQYF

size: many
J: TRBJ1-2
V: TRBV6-1
D: .
DNA: TGTGCCAGCAGTGACACAGGGCGCCCTAACTATGGCTACACCTTC
CDR3: CASSDTGRPNYGYTF

size: .
J: TRBJ1-4
V: TRBV5-1
D: TRBD1
DNA: TGCGCCAGCAGCGCAGGGGGCACGACTAATGAAAAACTGTTTTTT
CDR3: CASSAGGTTNEKLFF

size: .
J: TRBJ2-3
V: TRBV5-6
D: .
DNA: TGTGCCAGCAGCTTGTTAGCAGGGTCAGATACGCAGTATTTT
CDR3: CASSLLAGSDTQYF

size: .
J: TRBJ2-6
V: TRBV7-9
D: .
DNA: TGTGCCAGCAGCTTAGCGGTGGGCTCCGGGGCCAACGTCCTGACTTTC
CDR3: CASSLAVGSGANVLTF